This entry lists 20 T cell receptor beta chains sequenced from one sample in a study of blood T cells in healthy people across ages. PCR was performed a second time for roughly 7 to 11 cycles using a sample-barcoded 5' primer and a J-beta primer mix. From the 5' RACE reads, TCRdb called clonotypes with MiXCR, one entry per CDR3 protein. The data show roughly 2 million distinct CDR3 sequences, around half seen once. Sequencing was carried out using blood. The receptor set was obtained from a middle-aged woman in good health.

This clonotype was counted between two and nine times. The chain carries TRBV24-1 and TRBJ2-1; 7 bases map to TRBD1. The CDR3 covers 12 residues. Germline V gene data show CDR1 as KGHDR and CDR2 as SFDVKD. Trimming cost V 7 bases and J 10 bases; bases outside gene matches: 6. The CDR3: CATRGIQGEQFF. The CDR3 bases are TGTGCCACCAGGGGTATACAGGGGGAGCAGTTCTTC.

The J gene is TRBJ2-4, the V gene TRBV25-1; TRBD2 might be the D (5 bases). CDR1 and CDR2 (germline): MGHDK, SYGVNS. Trimming took 4 bases from V and 2 from J, leaving 15 bases between them. This CDR3 region has 16 residues. The CDR3 coding sequence is TGTGCCAGCAGTGCCCTATCCGAGGGAACCAAAAACATTCAGTACTTC. It encodes CASSALSEGTKNIQYF. The full variable domain, its missing parts supplied by reference TRBV25-1 and TRBJ2-4, is EADIYQTPRYLVIGTGKKITLECSQTMGHDKMYWYQQDPGMELHLIHYSYGVNSTEKGDLSSESTVSRIRTEHFPLTLESARPSHTSQYLCASSALSEGTKNIQYFGAGTRLSVL.

This chain uses TRBV6-5 with TRBJ2-1; perhaps TRBD1 as D (6 bases). This CDR3 contains 14 residues. Trimming cost V 5 bases and J 8 bases, with 16 bases left between them. Germline lookup yields CDR1 MNHEY and CDR2 SVGAGI. The CDR3 is CASSDVQGRDEQFF. The CDR3 DNA reads TGTGCCAGCAGTGACGTACAGGGTAGGGATGAGCAGTTCTTC.

The chain recombines TRBV6-2 or TRBV6-3 with TRBJ2-7, with TRBD1 matching 8 bases. V shed 5 bases, J shed 2 bases, and the junction held 8 bases outside the gene matches. This CDR3 has 15 residues. CDR1 MNHEY and CDR2 SVGEGT come from the germline V gene. The DNA of the CDR3 is TGTGCCAGCAGTACCCGGGACAGGTCCGCCTACGAGCAGTACTTC. Protein: CASSTRDRSAYEQYF.

The genes are TRBV12-3 or TRBV12-4 and TRBJ2-4; D is undetermined. The J call is uncertain, as TRBJ2-7 better fits the DNA end. CDR3 size: 12 residues. CDR3 sequence reads: CASTWRANEQYF. CDR3 nucleotide sequence: TGTGCCAGCACCTGGAGAGCGAACGAGCAGTACTTC.

The genes are TRBV29-1 and TRBJ2-7, with no clear D. Germline CDR1 and CDR2: SQVTM and ANQGSEA. This CDR3 contains 14 residues. Trimming cost V 6 bases and J 0 bases, with 15 bases left between them. The CDR3 DNA is TGCAGCGTATCGCAGCGACTTAGCTCCTACGAGCAGTACTTC. The encoded protein is CSVSQRLSSYEQYF.

This rearrangement joins TRBV4-1 to TRBJ1-2, with D unresolved. Germline values: CDR1 MGHRA, CDR2 YSYEKL. Trimming shortened V by 3 bases and J by 5 bases, and 19 bases separated the two germline ends. There are 16 residues in the CDR3. CDR3 sequence: CASSHYSATLVYGYTF. In nucleotides, the CDR3 is TGCGCCAGCAGCCATTATTCTGCGACCCTGGTATATGGCTACACCTTC.

This clonotype has just a few counts. The genes are TRBV28 and TRBJ1-2, with D hard to call. Germline V CDR1 and CDR2: MDHEN, SYDVKM. The CDR3 consists of 12 residues. The V end was cut by 2 bases, the J end by 8 bases, with 9 bases between. The CDR3 protein is CASSLLHEGYTF. The DNA for the CDR3 is TGTGCCAGCAGTTTACTCCACGAGGGCTACACCTTC.

This clonotype was seen a handful of times. The chain uses TRBV27 and TRBJ2-5, with a possible D match to TRBD2 (6 bases). V was shortened by 3 bases and J by 2 bases, with 16 bases between the two germline ends. Germline CDR1 MNHEY, CDR2 SMNVEV (reference sequence). The CDR3 has 16 residues. The CDR3 loop reads CASSLVKHAGQETQYF. CDR3 nucleotide sequence: TGTGCCAGCAGTTTGGTAAAACATGCGGGACAAGAGACCCAGTACTTC.

The V and J genes are TRBV7-2 and TRBJ2-1; D not certain. This CDR3 has 15 residues. Germline CDR1 reads SGHTA; CDR2 reads FQGNSA. V was trimmed by 5 bases and J by 2 bases, leaving 13 bases between them. CDR3 nucleotide sequence: TGTGCCAGCAGCGTCTTTAACGGGCCCTACAATGAGCAGTTCTTC. Protein: CASSVFNGPYNEQFF.

The CDR3 loop is CASSYSPGGIGPEAFF. CDR3 coding DNA: TGTGCCAGCAGTTACTCGCCAGGAGGGATAGGGCCTGAAGCTTTCTTT. The chain employs TRBV6-5 and TRBJ1-1; D call uncertain. Between the trimmed V and J ends, which lost 0 bases and 6 bases, there was a span of 17 bases. This CDR3 region has 16 residues. Germline assignment: CDR1 MNHEY and CDR2 SVGAGI.

The chain uses TRBV27 and TRBJ2-1; 10 positions agree with TRBD1. The ends lost 2 bases at V and 7 bases at J; junction bases unmatched: 8. The CDR3 has 16 amino acids. Germline CDR1 MNHEY, CDR2 SMNVEV (reference sequence). The CDR3 reads CASSLTPDRGGNEQFF. The CDR3 nucleotides are TGTGCCAGCAGTTTAACCCCGGACAGGGGGGGGAATGAGCAGTTCTTC.

This clonotype was seen a few times. The chain has TRBV28 and TRBJ2-4, with 7 bases matching TRBD1. This CDR3 is 17 amino acids long. The V gene end was trimmed by 5 bases and the J gene end by 0 bases; junction bases not matched to a gene: 10. Germline-derived CDR1 and CDR2 are MDHEN and SYDVKM. The CDR3 reads CASSLIAGTVAKNIQYF. The CDR3 nucleotides read TGTGCCAGCAGTCTAATTGCCGGGACAGTAGCCAAAAACATTCAGTACTTC.

This clonotype was observed a handful of times. The chain employs TRBV20-1 and TRBJ2-6; TRBD2 aligns across 12 bases. The V segment lost 2 bases and the J segment 0 bases; nucleotides outside the gene matches: 5. The CDR3 runs 18 residues. Germline V gives CDR1 DFQATT, CDR2 SNEGSKA (reference sequence). CDR3 coding DNA: TGCAGTGCTAGAAAGACTAGCGGGGGACGCTCTGGGGCCAACGTCCTGACTTTC. As protein: CSARKTSGGRSGANVLTF.

A few counts support this clonotype. V is TRBV12-3 or TRBV12-4 and J is TRBJ2-7; 7 bases are shared with TRBD1. The CDR3 sequence is 15 residues long. The J segment lost 3 bases and the V segment lost 4 bases, leaving 9 bases of the junction unmatched. The CDR3 nucleotides read TGTGCCAGCAGTTACTTACAGGGGTTGGGCTACGAGCAGTACTTC. Residues: CASSYLQGLGYEQYF.

The V gene is TRBV29-1, the J gene TRBJ1-2; D possibly corresponds to TRBD1 (5 bases). This CDR3 contains 16 residues. Germline CDR1 is SQVTM and CDR2 is ANQGSEA. V lost 3 bases and J 4 bases, leaving 21 bases between the germline ends. CDR3 DNA: TGCAGCGTTGATCTGCAGGGCGGTCACCCTGTCTATGGCTACACCTTC. Translation gives CSVDLQGGHPVYGYTF.

The genes are TRBV7-2 and TRBJ2-3; D is ambiguous. The CDR3 length is 15 residues. The ends were cut back, 4 bases at V and 6 bases at J, with 17 bases in the middle. The germline V gene has CDR1 SGHTA and CDR2 FQGNSA. Here the CDR3 reads CASSSTRAPRDTQYF. In nucleotides, the CDR3 is TGTGCCAGCAGCTCCACACGTGCGCCCAGGGATACGCAGTATTTT.

V is TRBV6-4 and J is TRBJ1-1; maybe TRBD1 (5 bases). The germline V and J ends were trimmed by 2 bases and 5 bases, with 6 bases remaining between them. The CDR3 runs 12 residues. Germline lookup yields CDR1 MRHNA and CDR2 SNTAGT. CDR3 DNA: TGTGCCAGCAGTGACGGGGGTACTGAAGCTTTCTTT. This encodes CASSDGGTEAFF.

This chain joins TRBV4-1 and TRBJ2-5; TRBD1 matches at 9 bases. This CDR3 spans 18 amino acids. Germline lookup yields CDR1 MGHRA and CDR2 YSYEKL. V shed 0 bases and J 1 base; nucleotides not matched to a gene: 9. CDR3 amino acids: CASSQDGTGRLAQETQYF. CDR3 in DNA: TGCGCCAGCAGCCAAGACGGGACAGGGCGTTTGGCCCAAGAGACCCAGTACTTC.

The chain links TRBV18 to TRBJ2-3; TRBD2 matches 10 bases. Germline CDR1 reads KGHSH; CDR2 reads LQKENI. V gave up 5 bases and J gave up 2 bases; unmatched junction bases: 10. CDR3 length: 17 amino acids. CDR3 sequence reads: CASSKSASGGLTDTQYF. CDR3 in DNA: TGTGCCAGCTCAAAAAGCGCTAGCGGGGGCCTCACAGATACGCAGTATTTT. The complete variable domain, with remaining parts taken from reference TRBV18 and TRBJ2-3, reads NAGVMQNPRHLVRRRGQEARLRCSPMKGHSHVYWYRQLPEEGLKFMVYLQKENIIDESGMPKERFSAEFPKEGPSILRIQQVVRGDSAAYFCASSKSASGGLTDTQYFGPGTRLTVL.